This T cell receptor beta chain was profiled in a study of CD8 T cells in ankylosing spondylitis. Each CDR3 protein is one row after TCRdb ran MiXCR on the 5' RACE reads. This sample has under 550,000 distinct CDR3 sequences, with roughly 27% found just once. As to this clonotype: Antigen specificity is unknown.

The CDR3 is 14 residues long. V was pared by 5 bases and J by 5 bases, with 14 bases between. Looked up from germline, CDR1 is SGHVS and CDR2 is FNYEAQ. Study-level points and caveats: Reportedly, significant enrichment of disease-linked clones occurred in matched ankylosing spondylitis synovial fluid. Among TCR beta sequences, a motif of several highly homologous variants appeared characteristic of ankylosing spondylitis blood.

The sample taken for sequencing was blood, either unsorted or a sorted T cell fraction (not recorded which). The clonotype was recovered from a male donor with ankylosing spondylitis. The gene calls are TRBV7-6 and TRBJ2-3; D unresolved. The CDR3 nucleotides are TGTGCCAGCAGCCCTAGGATGGGGATAGATACGCAGTATTTT. Its protein is CASSPRMGIDTQYF.